The 20 T cell receptor beta chains presented below share a single source sample, sequenced in a study of shared clonotypes between healthy human individuals. The protocol was immunoSEQ multiplex PCR, while the TCRdb copy is restricted to in-frame clones and leaves out a portion. The sample lists roughly 700,000 clones, less than 85% seen once, with over 1.5% in the top ten. Specimen: memory CD4+ T cells sorted from blood. The subset: CD45RA-negative fraction. The receptor source for this set is a woman aged 25 to 45 in good health.

The chain is built from TRBV7-6 and TRBJ2-7, with D unresolved. The CDR3 has 13 amino acids. Germline CDR1 and CDR2: SGHVS and FNYEAQ. Between the trimmed V and J ends, which lost 5 bases and 4 bases, there was a span of 12 bases. CDR3 loop: CASSPTGYYEQYF. The CDR3 bases are TGTGCCAGCAGCCCGACCGGGTATTACGAGCAGTACTTC.

The rearrangement joins TRBV7-2 to TRBJ2-3; a weak D match, TRBD2 (6 bases). The CDR3 consists of 17 residues. Deletions cut 1 base from V and 3 bases from J, with 17 bases between. Germline V gene data show CDR1 as SGHTA and CDR2 as FQGNSA. CDR3: CASSLGRGGIGTDTQYF. The CDR3 DNA sequence: TGTGCCAGCAGCTTAGGGAGGGGCGGGATCGGTACAGATACGCAGTATTTT.

The chain joins TRBV11-3 to TRBJ1-1; D is undetermined. Trimming took 0 bases from V and 6 from J, leaving 8 bases between them. The CDR3 totals 13 residues. Germline V gene lookup returns CDR1 SGHNT and CDR2 YENEEA. The CDR3 region has the DNA TGTGCCAGCAGCTTAGATCCCTTAGCTGAAGCTTTCTTT. It yields the protein CASSLDPLAEAFF.

This clone has just a few counts. The rearrangement links TRBV5-4 to TRBJ2-3; unclear D gene. V lost 0 bases and J lost 0, with 5 bases in between. Per the germline V gene, CDR1 is SGHNT and CDR2 is YYREEE (reference sequence). The CDR3 covers 14 residues. In DNA form, the CDR3 reads TGTGCCAGCAGCTTGGGGCGAAGCACAGATACGCAGTATTTT. Translation gives CASSLGRSTDTQYF. The variable domain in full, completed from reference TRBV5-4 and TRBJ2-3, reads ETGVTQSPTHLIKTRGQQVTLRCSSQSGHNTVSWYQQALGQGPQFIFQYYREEENGRGNFPPRFSGLQFPNYSSELNVNALELDDSALYLCASSLGRSTDTQYFGPGTRLTVL.

The chain carries TRBV6-5 and TRBJ2-7, with D tentatively TRBD2 (6 bases). V was clipped by 4 bases and J by 3 bases, with 13 bases between them. Germline CDR1 is MNHEY and CDR2 is SVGAGI. The CDR3 extends over 14 amino acids. Here the CDR3 reads CASSSPGTDYEQYF. CDR3 nucleotides: TGTGCCAGCAGTTCCCCCGGGACTGACTACGAGCAGTACTTC.

This clone came up a few times. This chain connects TRBV5-1 to TRBJ2-2; 8 bases are a match to TRBD2. J was trimmed by 4 bases and V by 3 bases; bases with no gene match: 5. Germline assignment: CDR1 SGHRS and CDR2 YFSETQ. The length of the CDR3 is 15 residues. DNA of the CDR3: TGCGCCAGCAGCTCAACTAGCGGCGGCACCGGGGAGCTGTTTTTT. Translating gives CASSSTSGGTGELFF.

The rearrangement joins TRBV7-8 to TRBJ2-5, with TRBD1 matching over 9 bases. Germline lookup yields CDR1 SGHVS and CDR2 FQNEAQ. Trimming took 4 bases from V and 5 from J; bases not matched to a gene: 5. The CDR3 has 14 residues. CDR3 bases: TGTGCCAGCAGCTCGACAGGGGGTTTGGAGACCCAGTACTTC. Translation: CASSSTGGLETQYF.

The chain carries TRBV6-6 and TRBJ2-5; tentatively, D is TRBD1 (6 bases). V was trimmed by 4 bases and J by 0 bases, leaving 9 bases between them. CDR1 is MNHNY, CDR2 SVGAGI, per germline (reference sequence). CDR3 size: 14 residues. Written as DNA, the CDR3 is TGTGCCAGCAGTTTAAGGGACAACCAAGAGACCCAGTACTTC. Protein: CASSLRDNQETQYF.

The chain carries TRBV7-9 and TRBJ1-3, with no clear D. The V end lost 1 base, the J end lost 0 bases, and 7 bases lay between the germline ends. The CDR3 is 15 residues long. Germline CDR1 SEHNR, CDR2 FQNEAQ (reference sequence). In nucleotides, the CDR3 is TGTGCCAGCAGCTTAGTTGCCTTCTCTGGAAACACCATATATTTT. It yields the protein CASSLVAFSGNTIYF.

This rearrangement joins TRBV11-2 to TRBJ2-3, with a possible D match to TRBD1 (8 bases). The CDR3 spans 14 residues. V lost 10 bases, J lost 13 bases, and 27 bases lay in between. Germline V gene lookup returns CDR1 SGHAT and CDR2 FQNNGV. The CDR3 coding sequence is TGTGCCACTCGACAGGGGAGGGCCGGGAGAGACAAGTATTTT. It specifies CATRQGRAGRDKYF. The full variable domain, its missing parts supplied by reference TRBV11-2 and TRBJ2-3, is EAGVAQSPRYKIIEKRQSVAFWCNPISGHATLYWYQQILGQGPKLLIQFQNNGVVDDSQLPKDRFSAERLKGVDSTLKIQPAKLEDSAVYLCATRQGRAGRDKYFGPGTRLTVL.

The V gene is TRBV11-1, the J gene TRBJ2-7; no clear D gene. The CDR3 totals 16 residues. V lost 1 base and J lost 7, with 20 bases in between. CDR1 and CDR2 from the germline V gene are SGHAT and FQDESV (reference sequence). The DNA of the CDR3 is TGTGCCAGCAGCTTAGTACCATCCGGTATGTCTACTGAGCAGTACTTC. This sequence encodes CASSLVPSGMSTEQYF.

The genes are TRBV7-2 and TRBJ1-4, with D hard to call. Trimming shortened V by 4 bases and J by 7 bases, and 16 bases separated the two germline ends. This CDR3 is built from 15 residues. Germline V lookup: CDR1 SGHTA, CDR2 FQGNSA. The CDR3 DNA is TGTGCCAGCAGCTCTCCCACCCGGACCCGTGAAAAACTGTTTTTT. Translation: CASSSPTRTREKLFF. Looking up the rest from reference TRBV7-2 and TRBJ1-4 gives the full variable domain: GAGVSQSPSNKVTEKGKDVELRCDPISGHTALYWYRQSLGQGLEFLIYFQGNSAPDKSGLPSDRFSAERTGGSVSTLTIQRTQQEDSAVYLCASSSPTRTREKLFFGSGTQLSVL.

The chain links TRBV6-4 to TRBJ2-6; D could derive from TRBD1 or TRBD2 (5 bases each). V lost 3 bases and J lost 4, with 10 bases in between. CDR3 length: 15 residues. Germline V lookup: CDR1 MRHNA, CDR2 SNTAGT. CDR3 in amino acids: CASSERGAGANVLTF. DNA of the CDR3: TGTGCCAGCAGTGAGAGAGGGGCCGGGGCCAACGTCCTGACTTTC.

CDR3: CASSLAGTNEKLFF. CDR3 in DNA: TGTGCCAGCAGTTTAGCAGGGACTAATGAAAAACTGTTTTTT. The V gene is TRBV28, the J gene TRBJ1-4; tentative D call: TRBD1 (5 bases). The germline V gene encodes CDR1 MDHEN and CDR2 SYDVKM. The CDR3 contains 14 residues. Trimming took 2 bases from V and 2 from J, leaving 6 bases between them. The full variable domain, its missing parts supplied by reference TRBV28 and TRBJ1-4, is DVKVTQSSRYLVKRTGEKVFLECVQDMDHENMFWYRQDPGLGLRLIYFSYDVKMKEKGDIPEGYSVSREKKERFSLILESASTNQTSMYLCASSLAGTNEKLFFGSGTQLSVL.

V usage is TRBV5-6 and J usage is TRBJ2-3, with 11 bases that match TRBD2. Germline V CDR1 and CDR2: SGHDT, YYEEEE. The CDR3 consists of 17 residues. V trimming: 1 base; J trimming: 6 bases; junction bases outside the gene matches: 10. In nucleotides, the CDR3 is TGTGCCAGCAGCTTGACTCTAGCGGGAGGCGGTCTTGATACGCAGTATTTT. It specifies CASSLTLAGGGLDTQYF.

With respect to this clone: Within the sample, other DNA sequences also encode this same CDR3. The V and J genes are TRBV30 and TRBJ1-5; D remains unclear. Germline V gene data show CDR1 as GTSNPN and CDR2 as SVGIG (reference sequence). V lost 0 bases to trimming and J lost 2 bases, with 5 bases between them. The CDR3 length is 13 residues. CDR3 in amino acids: CAWSVRGNQPQHF. The DNA for the CDR3 is TGTGCCTGGAGTGTACGTGGCAATCAGCCCCAGCATTTT.

The rearrangement links TRBV5-1 to TRBJ2-7; D is uncertain. Trimming cost V 3 bases and J 0 bases, with 10 bases left between them. The CDR3 is 14 residues long. Germline loops: CDR1 SGHRS, CDR2 YFSETQ. CDR3 sequence: CASSSQVSSYEQYF. DNA for the CDR3: TGCGCCAGCAGCTCGCAAGTATCCTCCTACGAGCAGTACTTC.

In this sample, this clone turned up once. The gene calls are TRBV12-5 and TRBJ2-1, with 10 nucleotides matching TRBD2. There are 17 residues in the CDR3. The V segment lost 5 bases and the J segment 0 bases; nucleotides outside the gene matches: 7. The germline V gene encodes CDR1 LGHNT and CDR2 FRNRAP. The CDR3 DNA reads TGTGCTAGTGGTGGAGGACTAGCGGCTGGCTCCTACAATGAGCAGTTCTTC. Amino acids: CASGGGLAAGSYNEQFF.

The chain combines TRBV6-1 with TRBJ2-7; the D gene is possibly TRBD1 (5 bases). The CDR3 totals 13 residues. The germline V and J ends were trimmed by 1 base and 3 bases, with 7 bases remaining between them. The V gene's germline CDR1 is MNHNS and CDR2 SASEGT. CDR3 sequence: CASSEVGVYEQYF. The CDR3 region has the DNA TGTGCCAGCAGTGAAGTAGGGGTCTACGAGCAGTACTTC.

The rearrangement joins TRBV6-5 to TRBJ2-7, with 8 positions matching TRBD2. This CDR3 is 14 amino acids long. The junction had 10 bases not matched to a gene; V was cut back by 6 bases and J by 6 bases. Germline CDR1 reads MNHEY; CDR2 reads SVGAGI. The CDR3 spells CASSRPGLEGEQYF. CDR3 sequence (DNA): TGTGCCAGCAGCCGCCCGGGACTAGAAGGCGAGCAGTACTTC.